This T cell receptor beta chain was observed in a study of cytomegalovirus exposure and HLA in healthy donors. The study's findings and limits: According to the study, 160 or so TCR beta chains were cytomegalovirus-associated. Confirmation was obtained in vitro that a few CMV-associated chains are specific for CMV antigens.

Notes on this clone: Its antigen is currently unknown.

The junction had 8 bases not matched to a gene; V was cut back by 3 bases and J by 8 bases. The CDR3 runs 16 residues. Germline V gene data show CDR1 as MGHRA and CDR2 as YSYEKL. Researchers ran the PCR with 60 Vbeta and 13 Jbeta primers. Measured with immunoSEQ multiplex PCR; TCRdb has only the in-frame clones, and not every one. The sample has about 160,000 clones; roughly 80% are singletons. The genes are TRBV4-1 and TRBJ2-1; 12 bases fit TRBD2. Sequenced material: PBMCs. The clonotype originates from a woman aged 25 to 39 in good health and CMV-seropositive. The CDR3 DNA reads as TGCGCCAGCAGCCATAGGACTAGCGGGGAACACTATGAGCAGTTCTTC. Translated, it gives CASSHRTSGEHYEQFF.